The clone carrying this T cell receptor beta chain showed up just a few times. This sample was taken from a study of T-cell reconstitution after alpha-beta-depleted transplantation in children. The J segment lost 4 bases and the V segment lost 2 bases, leaving 5 bases of the junction unmatched. This CDR3 is built from 15 residues. CDR1 is SGHTA, CDR2 FQGTGA, per germline. Unique molecular identifiers were incorporated during preparation of the TCRbeta library. TCRdb itself ran the PCR reads through MiXCR, one entry per CDR3 protein. The table has 490,000 or so distinct CDR3 sequences, 12% seen once. The sequence was collected from a human donor who donated a stem cell graft to a child with combined immunodeficiency. This specimen was PBMCs from the stem cell graft donor, taken from the stem cell graft. The chain couples TRBV7-3 to TRBJ2-7; 10 nucleotides match TRBD2. The CDR3 nucleotides read TGTGCCAGCAGCTTATCTAGCGGGAGTCAGTACGAGCAGTACTTC. Protein: CASSLSSGSQYEQYF.